This TCR beta chain was sequenced in a study of memory B cells and T cells in multiple sclerosis. Separate sequencing covered autoproliferating (CFSE-dim) and non-proliferating (CFSE-high) T cells from stimulus-free culture. Roughly 4.8x10^7 CFSE-labeled PBMCs were cultured around 7 days unstimulated, then replicate wells were pooled. The PBMCs received approximately 0.5 uM CFSE and serum-free culture with no added stimuli. Trimming removed 0 bases at V and 2 bases at J, with 11 bases between. The CDR3 runs to 15 residues. Per the germline V gene, CDR1 is SGHRS and CDR2 is YFSETQ. Details on this clone: Its specificity is unknown.

Assay: immunoSEQ multiplex PCR; the TCRdb copy retains only in-frame clones and omits some. The sample records around 50,000 clones, over 75% being singletons. This chain connects TRBV5-1 to TRBJ2-5; the D call may be TRBD1 or TRBD2 (5 bases each). The TCR was taken from a human donor with multiple sclerosis. Sequenced material: PBMCs from blood kept in culture. CDR3 DNA: TGCGCCAGCAGCTTGGCCGGGGACCTTCAAGAGACCCAGTACTTC. Protein: CASSLAGDLQETQYF.